This T cell receptor (beta chain) was found in a study of CD8 T cell repertoires and HIV-1 epitope variants. Overall study context: Controls were a CMV, EBV and flu pool, Ebola AY9, and no peptide. Tested: three Gag epitope families, Nef HW9 and YT9. An uncultured baseline aliquot held 1M T cells.

Per the germline V gene, CDR1 is SGHVS and CDR2 is FQNEAQ. V lost 5 bases and J lost 5; bases outside the gene matches: 4. The CDR3 runs 13 residues. This clone was observed a single time. Its antigen is undetermined. Data came from immunoSEQ multiplex PCR; TCRdb stores just in-frame clones and leaves some out. The table lists around 6,300 clones, about 65% of them singletons, with around 41% in the top ten. This rearrangement joins TRBV7-8 to TRBJ2-5; 8 bases map to TRBD2. This receptor was obtained from a male donor with HIV. Sequenced material: cultured CD8+ T cells derived from PBMCs. The CDR3 region is CASSPGLAETQYF. The CDR3 DNA is TGTGCCAGCAGCCCCGGACTAGCTGAGACCCAGTACTTC.